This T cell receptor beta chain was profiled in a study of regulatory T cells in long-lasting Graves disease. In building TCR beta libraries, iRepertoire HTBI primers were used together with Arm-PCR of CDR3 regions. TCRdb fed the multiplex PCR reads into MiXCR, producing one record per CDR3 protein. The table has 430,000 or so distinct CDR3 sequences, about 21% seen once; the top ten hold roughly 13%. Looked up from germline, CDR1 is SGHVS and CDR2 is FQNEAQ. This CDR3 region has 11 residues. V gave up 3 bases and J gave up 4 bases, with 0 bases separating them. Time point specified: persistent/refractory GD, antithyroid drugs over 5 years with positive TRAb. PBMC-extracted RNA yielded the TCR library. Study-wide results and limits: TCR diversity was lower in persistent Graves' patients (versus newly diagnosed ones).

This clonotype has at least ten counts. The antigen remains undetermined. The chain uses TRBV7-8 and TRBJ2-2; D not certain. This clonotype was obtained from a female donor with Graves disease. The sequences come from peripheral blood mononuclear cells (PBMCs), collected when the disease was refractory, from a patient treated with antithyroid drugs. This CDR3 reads CASSFTGELFF. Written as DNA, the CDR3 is TGTGCCAGCAGCTTCACCGGGGAGCTGTTTTTT.